The source of this T cell receptor beta chain is a study of cytomegalovirus exposure and HLA in healthy donors. Whole-study findings and limits: Accurate HLA-A and HLA-B prediction from TCR beta sequences was reported for most subjects. A later analysis reportedly identified an Asian-associated ancestry cluster as carrying fewer N-insertions than the approximately 730-donor mean.

There are a few counts of this clone. What it binds is unknown. At collection, donors were nominally healthy, but unrecorded immune exposures were probable. Researchers ran the PCR with 60 Vbeta and 13 Jbeta primers. In the authors' methods: In a later analysis, the count reached some 73 million unique TCR beta chains, with roughly 12 million shared. Sequenced by immunoSEQ multiplex PCR; TCRdb stores in-frame clones only, minus some. That table is the source of V, J and clone size, and D and trimming were worked out from the DNA. This table has about 90,000 clones, 55% to 75% appearing once. Germline loops: CDR1 LNHDA, CDR2 SQIVND (reference sequence). This CDR3 is built from 16 residues. With V trimmed by 3 bases and J by 6 bases, 6 bases remained unmatched.

This clonotype was obtained from a woman aged 45-60 years in good health and CMV-seropositive. The sequenced sample consisted of PBMCs. This chain joins TRBV19 and TRBJ1-4, with 11 bases fitting TRBD1. The CDR3 DNA reads TGTGCCAGTAGTATCTTGCCGGGACAGGGGGATGAAAAACTGTTTTTT. Translating gives CASSILPGQGDEKLFF.